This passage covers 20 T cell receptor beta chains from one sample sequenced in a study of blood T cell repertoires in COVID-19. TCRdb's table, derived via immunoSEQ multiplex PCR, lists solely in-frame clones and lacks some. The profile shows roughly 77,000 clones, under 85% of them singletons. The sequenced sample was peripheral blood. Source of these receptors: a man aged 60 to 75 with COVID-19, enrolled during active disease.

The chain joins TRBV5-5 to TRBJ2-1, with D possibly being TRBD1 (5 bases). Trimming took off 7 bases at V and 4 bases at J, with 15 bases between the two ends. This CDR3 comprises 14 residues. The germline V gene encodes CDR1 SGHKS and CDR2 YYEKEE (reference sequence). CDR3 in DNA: TGTGCCAGCTTTAGGGGCCTGGGATACAATGAGCAGTTCTTC. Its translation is CASFRGLGYNEQFF.

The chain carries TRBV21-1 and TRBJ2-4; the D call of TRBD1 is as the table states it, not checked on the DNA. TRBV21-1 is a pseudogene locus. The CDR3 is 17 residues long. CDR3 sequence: CASSKCETTGGANIQYF. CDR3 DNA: TGTGCCAGCAGCAAATGCGAGACCACAGGGGGTGCAAACATTCAGTACTTC.

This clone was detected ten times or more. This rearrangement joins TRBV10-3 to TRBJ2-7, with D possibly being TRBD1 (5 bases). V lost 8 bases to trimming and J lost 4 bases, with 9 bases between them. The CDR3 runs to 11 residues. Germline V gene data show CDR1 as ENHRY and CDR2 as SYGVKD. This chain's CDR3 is CAIAGNYEQYF. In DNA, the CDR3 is TGTGCCATCGCAGGGAATTACGAGCAGTACTTC.

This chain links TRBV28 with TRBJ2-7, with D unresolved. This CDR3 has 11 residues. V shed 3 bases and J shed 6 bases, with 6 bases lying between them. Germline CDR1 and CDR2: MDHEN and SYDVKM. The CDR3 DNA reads TGTGCCAGCAGTTTCAATTTCGAGCAGTACTTC. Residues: CASSFNFEQYF.

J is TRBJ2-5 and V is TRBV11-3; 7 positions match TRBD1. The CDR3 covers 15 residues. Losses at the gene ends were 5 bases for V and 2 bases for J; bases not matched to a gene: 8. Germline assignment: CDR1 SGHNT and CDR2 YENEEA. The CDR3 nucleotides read TGTGCCAGCAGCGATTCCGGGACAGTGCAAGAGACCCAGTACTTC. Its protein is CASSDSGTVQETQYF.

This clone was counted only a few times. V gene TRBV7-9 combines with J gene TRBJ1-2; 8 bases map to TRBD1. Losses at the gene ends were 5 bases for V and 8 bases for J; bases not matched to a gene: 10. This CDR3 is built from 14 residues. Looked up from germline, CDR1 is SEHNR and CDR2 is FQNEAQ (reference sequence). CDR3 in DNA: TGTGCCAGCAGCGTCCGGAGACAGGGGTTCGGCTACACCTTC. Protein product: CASSVRRQGFGYTF.

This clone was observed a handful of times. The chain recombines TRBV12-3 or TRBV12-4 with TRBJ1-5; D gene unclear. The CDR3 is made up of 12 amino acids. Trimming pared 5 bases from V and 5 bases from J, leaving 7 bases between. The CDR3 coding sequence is TGTGCCAGCAGTCAACAGCATCAGCCCCAGCATTTT. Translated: CASSQQHQPQHF.

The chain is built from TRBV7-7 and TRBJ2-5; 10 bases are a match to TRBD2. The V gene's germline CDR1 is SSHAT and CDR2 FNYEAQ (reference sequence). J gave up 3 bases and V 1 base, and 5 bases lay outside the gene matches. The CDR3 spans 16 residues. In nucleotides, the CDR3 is TGTGCCAGCAGCTTAGATTCAAGCGGGGGGGAAGAGACCCAGTACTTC. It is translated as CASSLDSSGGEETQYF.

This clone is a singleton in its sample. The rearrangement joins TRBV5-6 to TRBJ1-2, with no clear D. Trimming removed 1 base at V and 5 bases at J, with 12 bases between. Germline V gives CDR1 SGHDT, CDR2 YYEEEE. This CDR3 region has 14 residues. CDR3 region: CASSLTRQVYGYTF. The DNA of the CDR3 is TGTGCCAGCAGCTTGACGCGTCAGGTTTATGGCTACACCTTC. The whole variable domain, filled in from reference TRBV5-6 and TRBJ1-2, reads DAGVTQSPTHLIKTRGQQVTLRCSPKSGHDTVSWYQQALGQGPQFIFQYYEEEERQRGNFPDRFSGHQFPNYSSELNVNALLLGDSALYLCASSLTRQVYGYTFGSGTRLTVV.

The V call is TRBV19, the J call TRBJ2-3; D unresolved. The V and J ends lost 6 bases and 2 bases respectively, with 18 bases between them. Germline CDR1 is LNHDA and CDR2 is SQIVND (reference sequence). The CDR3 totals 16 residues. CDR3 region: CASSPVHLVPTDTQYF. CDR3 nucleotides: TGTGCCAGTAGCCCGGTCCACCTCGTCCCCACAGATACGCAGTATTTT.

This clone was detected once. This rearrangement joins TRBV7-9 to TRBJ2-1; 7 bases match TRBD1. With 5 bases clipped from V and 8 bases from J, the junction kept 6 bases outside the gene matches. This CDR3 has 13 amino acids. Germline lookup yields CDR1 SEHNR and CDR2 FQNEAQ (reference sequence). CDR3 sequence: CASSINRGDEQFF. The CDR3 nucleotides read TGTGCCAGCAGCATAAACAGGGGCGATGAGCAGTTCTTC. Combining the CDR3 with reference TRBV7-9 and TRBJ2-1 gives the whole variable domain DTGVSQNPRHKITKRGQNVTFRCDPISEHNRLYWYRQTLGQGPEFLTYFQNEAQLEKSRLLSDRFSAERPKGSFSTLEIQRTEQGDSAMYLCASSINRGDEQFFGPGTRLTVL.

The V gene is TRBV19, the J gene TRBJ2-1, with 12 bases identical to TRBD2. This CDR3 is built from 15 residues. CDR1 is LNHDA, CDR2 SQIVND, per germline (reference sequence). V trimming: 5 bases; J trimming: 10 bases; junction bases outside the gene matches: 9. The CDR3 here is CASSPQGLAGGEQFF. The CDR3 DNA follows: TGTGCCAGTAGTCCCCAGGGACTAGCGGGTGGCGAGCAGTTCTTC.

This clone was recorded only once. The CDR3 protein is CSVEEEAGLLEAFF. CDR3 sequence (DNA): TGCAGCGTTGAAGAAGAGGCAGGGTTATTGGAAGCTTTCTTT. The chain is built from TRBV29-1 and TRBJ1-1, with D possibly being TRBD1 (5 bases). The V end lost 0 bases, the J end lost 8 bases, and 16 bases lay between the germline ends. Germline V CDR1 and CDR2: SQVTM, ANQGSEA. This CDR3 has 14 amino acids.

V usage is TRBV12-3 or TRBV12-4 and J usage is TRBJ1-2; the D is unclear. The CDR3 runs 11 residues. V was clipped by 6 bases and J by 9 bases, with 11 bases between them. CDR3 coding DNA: TGTGCCAGCAGCTATTCGCGTAGCTACACCTTC. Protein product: CASSYSRSYTF.

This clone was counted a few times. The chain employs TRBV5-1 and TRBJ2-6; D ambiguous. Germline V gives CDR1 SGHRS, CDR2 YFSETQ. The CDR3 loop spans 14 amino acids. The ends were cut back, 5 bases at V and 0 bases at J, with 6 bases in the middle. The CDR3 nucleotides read TGCGCCAGCAGGGCGGACTCTGGGGCCAACGTCCTGACTTTC. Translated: CASRADSGANVLTF.

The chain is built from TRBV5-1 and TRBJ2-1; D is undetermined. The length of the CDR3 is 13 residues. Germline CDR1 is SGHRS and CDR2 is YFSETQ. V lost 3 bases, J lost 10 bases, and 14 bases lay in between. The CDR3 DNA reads TGCGCCAGCAGCTCGGGTCCCACCGGGGAGCAGTTCTTC. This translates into CASSSGPTGEQFF.

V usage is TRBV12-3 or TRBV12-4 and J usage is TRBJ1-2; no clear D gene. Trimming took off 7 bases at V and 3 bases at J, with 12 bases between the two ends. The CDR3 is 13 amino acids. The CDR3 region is CASTHRGYYGYTF. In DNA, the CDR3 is TGTGCCAGCACGCATCGGGGTTACTATGGCTACACCTTC.

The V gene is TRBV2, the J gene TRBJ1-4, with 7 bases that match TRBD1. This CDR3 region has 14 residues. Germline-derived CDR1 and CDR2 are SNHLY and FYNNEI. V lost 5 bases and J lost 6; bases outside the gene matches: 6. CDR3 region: CASSRGTGDEKLFF. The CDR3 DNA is TGTGCCAGCAGTCGGGGTACAGGGGATGAAAAACTGTTTTTT.

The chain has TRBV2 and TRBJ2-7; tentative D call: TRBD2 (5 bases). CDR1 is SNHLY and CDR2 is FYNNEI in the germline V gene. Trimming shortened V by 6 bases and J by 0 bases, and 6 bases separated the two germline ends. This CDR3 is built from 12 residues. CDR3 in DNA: TGTGCCAGCAGAGGGAGCTCCTACGAGCAGTACTTC. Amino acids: CASRGSSYEQYF.

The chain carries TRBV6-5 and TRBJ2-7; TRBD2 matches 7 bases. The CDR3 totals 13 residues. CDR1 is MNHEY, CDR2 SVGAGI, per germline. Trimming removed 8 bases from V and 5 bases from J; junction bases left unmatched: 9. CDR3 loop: CASEDASGNEQYF. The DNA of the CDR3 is TGTGCCAGCGAGGATGCCAGCGGGAACGAGCAGTACTTC.